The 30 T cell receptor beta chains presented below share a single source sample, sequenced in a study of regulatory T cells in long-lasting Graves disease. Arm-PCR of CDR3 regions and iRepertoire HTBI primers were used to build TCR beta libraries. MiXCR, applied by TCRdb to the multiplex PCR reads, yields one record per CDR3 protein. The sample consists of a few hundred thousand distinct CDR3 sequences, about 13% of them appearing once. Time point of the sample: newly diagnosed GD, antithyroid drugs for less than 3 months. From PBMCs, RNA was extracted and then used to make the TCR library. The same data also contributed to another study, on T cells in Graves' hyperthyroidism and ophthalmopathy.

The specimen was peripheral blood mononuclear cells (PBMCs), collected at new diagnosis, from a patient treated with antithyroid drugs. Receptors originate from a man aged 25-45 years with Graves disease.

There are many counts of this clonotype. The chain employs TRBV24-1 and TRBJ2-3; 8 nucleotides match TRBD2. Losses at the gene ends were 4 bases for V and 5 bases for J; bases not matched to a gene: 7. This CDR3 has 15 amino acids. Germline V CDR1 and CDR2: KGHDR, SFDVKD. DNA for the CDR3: TGTGCCACCAGTGAGGGAAGCGGGAGCGTAGATACGCAGTATTTT. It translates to CATSEGSGSVDTQYF.

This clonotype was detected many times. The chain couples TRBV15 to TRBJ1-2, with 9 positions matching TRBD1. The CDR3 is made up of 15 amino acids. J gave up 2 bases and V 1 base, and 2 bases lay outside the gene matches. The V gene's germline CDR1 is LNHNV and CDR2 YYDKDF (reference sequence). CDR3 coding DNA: TGTGCCACCAGCAGAGGGACAGGGGACAACTATGGCTACACCTTC. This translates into CATSRGTGDNYGYTF. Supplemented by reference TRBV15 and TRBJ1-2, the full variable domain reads DAMVIQNPRYQVTQFGKPVTLSCSQTLNHNVMYWYQQKSSQAPKLLFHYYDKDFNNEADTPDNFQSRRPNTSFCFLDIRSPGLGDTAMYLCATSRGTGDNYGYTFGSGTRLTVV.

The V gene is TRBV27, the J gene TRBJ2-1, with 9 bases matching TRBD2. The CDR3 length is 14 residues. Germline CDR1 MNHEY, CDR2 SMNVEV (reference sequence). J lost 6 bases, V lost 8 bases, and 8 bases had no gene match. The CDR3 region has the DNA TGTGCCAGCGGGGCGGGAGGGGAGGTCAATGAGCAGTTCTTC. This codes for CASGAGGEVNEQFF.

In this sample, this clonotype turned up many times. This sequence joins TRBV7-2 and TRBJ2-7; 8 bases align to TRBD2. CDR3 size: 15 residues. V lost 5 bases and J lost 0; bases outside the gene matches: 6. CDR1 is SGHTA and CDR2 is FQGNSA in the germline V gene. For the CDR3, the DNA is TGTGCCAGCAGCGCGGGGGCGGGAGGCTCCTACGAGCAGTACTTC. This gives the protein CASSAGAGGSYEQYF.

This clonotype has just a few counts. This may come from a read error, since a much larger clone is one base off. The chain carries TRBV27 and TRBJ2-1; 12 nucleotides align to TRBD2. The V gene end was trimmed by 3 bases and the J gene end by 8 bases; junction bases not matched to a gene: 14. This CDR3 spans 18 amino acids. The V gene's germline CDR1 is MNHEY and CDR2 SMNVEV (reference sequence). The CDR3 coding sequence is TGTGCCAGCAGTTTCTCGAGCGTGACTAGCGGGAGTTTGTATGAGCAGTTCTTC. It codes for CASSFSSVTSGSLYEQFF.

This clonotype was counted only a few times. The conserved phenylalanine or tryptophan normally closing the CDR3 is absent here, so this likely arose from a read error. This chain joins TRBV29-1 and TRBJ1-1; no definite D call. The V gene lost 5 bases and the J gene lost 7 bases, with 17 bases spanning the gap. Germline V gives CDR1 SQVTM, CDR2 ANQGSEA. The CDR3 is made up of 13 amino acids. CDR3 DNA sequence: TGCAGCGTTTCCCCTTTTGGTAAGGGTGAAGCTTTCTCT. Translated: CSVSPFGKGEAFS.

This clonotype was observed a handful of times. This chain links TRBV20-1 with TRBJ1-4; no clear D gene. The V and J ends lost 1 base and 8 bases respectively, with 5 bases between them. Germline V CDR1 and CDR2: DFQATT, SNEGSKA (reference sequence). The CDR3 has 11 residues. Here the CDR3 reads CSARAGEKLFF. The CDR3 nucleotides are TGCAGTGCTAGAGCTGGAGAAAAACTGTTTTTT.

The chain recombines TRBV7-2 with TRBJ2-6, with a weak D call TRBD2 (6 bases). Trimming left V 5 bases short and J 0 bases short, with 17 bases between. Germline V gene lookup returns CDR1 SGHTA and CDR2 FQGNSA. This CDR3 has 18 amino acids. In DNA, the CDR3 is TGTGCCAGCAGCCCGGGTGGGGGAGGCCTCTCTGGGGCCAACGTCCTGACTTTC. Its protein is CASSPGGGGLSGANVLTF.

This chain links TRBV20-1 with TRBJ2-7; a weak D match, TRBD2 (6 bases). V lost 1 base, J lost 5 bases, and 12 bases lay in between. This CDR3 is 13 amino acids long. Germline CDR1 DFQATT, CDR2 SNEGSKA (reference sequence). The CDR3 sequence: CSARGEGGNEQYF. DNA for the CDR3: TGCAGTGCTAGAGGAGAGGGCGGGAACGAGCAGTACTTC.

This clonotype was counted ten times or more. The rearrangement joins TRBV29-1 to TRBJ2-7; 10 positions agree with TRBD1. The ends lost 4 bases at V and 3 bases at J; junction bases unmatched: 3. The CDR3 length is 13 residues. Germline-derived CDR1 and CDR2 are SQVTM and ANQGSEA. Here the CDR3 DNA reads TGCAGCGTTGTAAGGGACAGGGGCTACGAGCAGTACTTC. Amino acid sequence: CSVVRDRGYEQYF.

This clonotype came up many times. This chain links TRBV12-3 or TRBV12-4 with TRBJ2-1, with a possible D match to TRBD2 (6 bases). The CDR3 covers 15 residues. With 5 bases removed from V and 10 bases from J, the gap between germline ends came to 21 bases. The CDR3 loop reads CASSPRELALREQFF. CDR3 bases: TGTGCCAGCAGTCCCCGGGAGCTAGCCCTTAGGGAGCAGTTCTTC.

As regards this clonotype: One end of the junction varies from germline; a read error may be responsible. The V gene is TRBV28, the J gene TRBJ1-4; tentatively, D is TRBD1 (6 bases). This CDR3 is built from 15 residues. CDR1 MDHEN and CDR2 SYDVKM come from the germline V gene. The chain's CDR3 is CANSFLQGPNEKLFF. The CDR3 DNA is TGTGCCAACAGTTTTCTACAGGGACCTAATGAAAAACTGTTTTTT.

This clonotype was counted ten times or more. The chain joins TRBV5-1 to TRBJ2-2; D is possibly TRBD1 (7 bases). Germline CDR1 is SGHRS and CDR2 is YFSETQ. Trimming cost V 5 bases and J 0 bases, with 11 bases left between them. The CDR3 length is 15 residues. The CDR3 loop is CASSGGTANTGELFF. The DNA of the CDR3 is TGCGCCAGCAGTGGCGGGACAGCGAACACCGGGGAGCTGTTTTTT.

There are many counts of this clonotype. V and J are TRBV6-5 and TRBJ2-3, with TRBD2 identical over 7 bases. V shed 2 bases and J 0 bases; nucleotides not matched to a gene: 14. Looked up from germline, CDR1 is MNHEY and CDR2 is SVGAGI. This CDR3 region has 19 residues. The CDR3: CASSYRLGAGQPSTDTQYF. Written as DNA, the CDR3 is TGTGCCAGCAGTTACCGCCTCGGAGCGGGGCAGCCTAGCACAGATACGCAGTATTTT.

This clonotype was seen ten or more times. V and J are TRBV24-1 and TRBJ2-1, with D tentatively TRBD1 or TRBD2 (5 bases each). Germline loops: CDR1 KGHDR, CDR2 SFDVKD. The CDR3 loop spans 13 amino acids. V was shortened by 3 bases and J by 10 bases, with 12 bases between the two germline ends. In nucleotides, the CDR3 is TGTGCCACCAGTGATGGGGGAGTGGGAGAGCAGTTCTTC. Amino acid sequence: CATSDGGVGEQFF.

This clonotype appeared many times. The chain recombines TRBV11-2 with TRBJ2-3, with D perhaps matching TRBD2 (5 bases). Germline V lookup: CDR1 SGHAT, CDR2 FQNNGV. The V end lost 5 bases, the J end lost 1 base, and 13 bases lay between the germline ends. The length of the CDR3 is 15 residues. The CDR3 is CASSPFGGGTDTQYF. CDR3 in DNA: TGTGCCAGCAGCCCATTTGGAGGAGGCACAGATACGCAGTATTTT.

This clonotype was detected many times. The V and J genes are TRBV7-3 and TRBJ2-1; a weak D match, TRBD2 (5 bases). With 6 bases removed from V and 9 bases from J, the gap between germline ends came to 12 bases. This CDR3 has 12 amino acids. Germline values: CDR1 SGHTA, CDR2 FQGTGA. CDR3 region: CASRLAEGEQFF. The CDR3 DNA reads TGTGCCAGCAGGCTAGCTGAGGGTGAGCAGTTCTTC.

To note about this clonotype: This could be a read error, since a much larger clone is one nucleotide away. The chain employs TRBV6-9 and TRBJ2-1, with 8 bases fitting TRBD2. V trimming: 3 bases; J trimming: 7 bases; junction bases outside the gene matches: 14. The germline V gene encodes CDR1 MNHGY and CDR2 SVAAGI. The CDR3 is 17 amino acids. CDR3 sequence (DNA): TGTGCCAGCAGTTACGTTGGCAGCGGGGGTGGGCGAAATGAGCAGTTCTTC. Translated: CASSYVGSGGGRNEQFF.

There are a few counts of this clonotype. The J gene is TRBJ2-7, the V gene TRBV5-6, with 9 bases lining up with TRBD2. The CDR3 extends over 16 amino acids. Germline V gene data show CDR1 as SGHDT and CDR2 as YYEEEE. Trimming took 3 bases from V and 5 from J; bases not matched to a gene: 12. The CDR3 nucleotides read TGTGCCAGCAGCTATGAGCGCGGGACTAGCCGCAACGAGCAGTACTTC. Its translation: CASSYERGTSRNEQYF.

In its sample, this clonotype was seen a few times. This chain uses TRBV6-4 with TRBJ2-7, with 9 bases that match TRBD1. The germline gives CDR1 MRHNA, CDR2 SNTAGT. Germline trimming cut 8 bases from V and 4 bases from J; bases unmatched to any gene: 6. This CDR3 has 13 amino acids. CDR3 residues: CASDGTGKYEQYF. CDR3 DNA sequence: TGTGCCAGCGACGGGACAGGGAAGTACGAGCAGTACTTC.

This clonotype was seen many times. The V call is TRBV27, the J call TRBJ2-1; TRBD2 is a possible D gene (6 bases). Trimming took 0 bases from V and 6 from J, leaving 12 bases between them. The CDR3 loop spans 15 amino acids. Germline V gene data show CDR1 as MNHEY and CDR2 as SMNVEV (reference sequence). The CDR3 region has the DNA TGTGCCAGCAGTTTATCGTTAGCGGTCAGCAATGAGCAGTTCTTC. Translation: CASSLSLAVSNEQFF.

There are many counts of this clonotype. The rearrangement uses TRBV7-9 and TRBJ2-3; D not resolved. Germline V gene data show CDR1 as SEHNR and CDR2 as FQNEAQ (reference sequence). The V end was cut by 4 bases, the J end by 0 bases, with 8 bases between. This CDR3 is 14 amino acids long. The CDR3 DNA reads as TGTGCCAGCAGCTCCCAAGACAGCACAGATACGCAGTATTTT. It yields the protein CASSSQDSTDTQYF. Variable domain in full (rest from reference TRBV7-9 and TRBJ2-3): DTGVSQNPRHKITKRGQNVTFRCDPISEHNRLYWYRQTLGQGPEFLTYFQNEAQLEKSRLLSDRFSAERPKGSFSTLEIQRTEQGDSAMYLCASSSQDSTDTQYFGPGTRLTVL.

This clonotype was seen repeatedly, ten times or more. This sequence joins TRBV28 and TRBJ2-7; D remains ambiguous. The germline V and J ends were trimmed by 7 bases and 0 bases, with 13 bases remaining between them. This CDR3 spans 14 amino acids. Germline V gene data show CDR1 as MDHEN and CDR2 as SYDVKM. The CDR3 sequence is CASMLSPSSYEQYF. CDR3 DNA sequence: TGTGCCAGCATGTTGTCCCCAAGCTCCTACGAGCAGTACTTC.

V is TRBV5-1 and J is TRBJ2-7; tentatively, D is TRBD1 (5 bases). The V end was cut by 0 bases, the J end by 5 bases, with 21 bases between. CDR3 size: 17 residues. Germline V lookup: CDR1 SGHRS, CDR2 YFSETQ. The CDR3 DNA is TGCGCCAGCAGCTTGGGGGAAAAGGGGCACGCTGGGGACGAGCAGTACTTC. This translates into CASSLGEKGHAGDEQYF.

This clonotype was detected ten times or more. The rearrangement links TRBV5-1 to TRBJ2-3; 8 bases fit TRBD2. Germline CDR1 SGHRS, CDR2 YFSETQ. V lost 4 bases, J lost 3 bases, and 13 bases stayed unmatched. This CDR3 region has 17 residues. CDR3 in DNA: TGCGCCAGCAGCGCCACGGGAGGGCCCAGGGCAACAGATACGCAGTATTTT. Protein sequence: CASSATGGPRATDTQYF. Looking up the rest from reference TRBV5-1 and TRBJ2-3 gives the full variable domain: KAGVTQTPRYLIKTRGQQVTLSCSPISGHRSVSWYQQTPGQGLQFLFEYFSETQRNKGNFPGRFSGRQFSNSRSEMNVSTLELGDSALYLCASSATGGPRATDTQYFGPGTRLTVL.

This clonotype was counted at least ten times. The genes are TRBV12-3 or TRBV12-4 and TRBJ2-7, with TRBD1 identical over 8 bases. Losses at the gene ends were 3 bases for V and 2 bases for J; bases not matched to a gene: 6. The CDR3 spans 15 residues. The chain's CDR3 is CASSFVGQGAYEQYF. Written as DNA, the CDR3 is TGTGCCAGCAGTTTTGTAGGACAGGGTGCCTACGAGCAGTACTTC.

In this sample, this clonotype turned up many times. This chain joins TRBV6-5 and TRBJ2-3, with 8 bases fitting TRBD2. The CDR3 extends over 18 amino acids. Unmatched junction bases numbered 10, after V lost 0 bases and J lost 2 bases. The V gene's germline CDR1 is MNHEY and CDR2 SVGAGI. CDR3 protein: CASSYSRRSGSSTDTQYF. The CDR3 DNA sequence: TGTGCCAGCAGTTACTCGAGGAGGAGCGGGAGCTCCACAGATACGCAGTATTTT.

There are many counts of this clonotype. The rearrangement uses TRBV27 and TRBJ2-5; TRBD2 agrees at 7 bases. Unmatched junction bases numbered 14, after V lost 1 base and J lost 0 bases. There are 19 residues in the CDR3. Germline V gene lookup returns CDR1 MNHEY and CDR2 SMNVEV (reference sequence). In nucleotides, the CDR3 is TGTGCCAGCAGTTTATTGGGGTGGGCTAGCGGAGGATACCAAGAGACCCAGTACTTC. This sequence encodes CASSLLGWASGGYQETQYF.

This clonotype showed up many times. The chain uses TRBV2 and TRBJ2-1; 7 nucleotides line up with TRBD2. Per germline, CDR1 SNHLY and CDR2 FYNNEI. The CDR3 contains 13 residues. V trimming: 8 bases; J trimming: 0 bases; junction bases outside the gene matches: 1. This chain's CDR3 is CASLAVSYNEQFF. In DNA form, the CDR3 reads TGTGCCAGCCTAGCGGTCTCCTACAATGAGCAGTTCTTC.

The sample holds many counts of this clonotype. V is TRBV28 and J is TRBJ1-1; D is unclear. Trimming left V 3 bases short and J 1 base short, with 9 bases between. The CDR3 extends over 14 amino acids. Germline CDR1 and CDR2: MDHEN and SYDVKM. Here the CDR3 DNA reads TGTGCCAGCAGTTTTTACGGCAGGAACACTGAAGCTTTCTTT. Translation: CASSFYGRNTEAFF.